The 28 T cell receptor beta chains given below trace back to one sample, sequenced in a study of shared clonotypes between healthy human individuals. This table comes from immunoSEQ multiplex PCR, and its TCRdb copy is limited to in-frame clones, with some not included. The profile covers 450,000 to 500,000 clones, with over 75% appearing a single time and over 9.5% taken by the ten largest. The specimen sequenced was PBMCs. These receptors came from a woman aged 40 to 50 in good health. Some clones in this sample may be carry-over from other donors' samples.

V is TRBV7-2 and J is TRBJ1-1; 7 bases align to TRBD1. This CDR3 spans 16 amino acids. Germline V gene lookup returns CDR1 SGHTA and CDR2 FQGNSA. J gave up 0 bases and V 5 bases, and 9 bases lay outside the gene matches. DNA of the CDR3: TGTGCCAGCAGCCCCTGGGACAGAGACATGAACACTGAAGCTTTCTTT. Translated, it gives CASSPWDRDMNTEAFF.

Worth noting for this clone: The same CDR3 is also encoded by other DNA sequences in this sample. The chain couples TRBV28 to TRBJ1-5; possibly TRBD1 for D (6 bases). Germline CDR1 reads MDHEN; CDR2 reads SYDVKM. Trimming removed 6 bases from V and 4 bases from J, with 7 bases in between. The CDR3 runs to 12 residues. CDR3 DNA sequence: TGTGCCAGCAGGGACAGTAATCAGCCCCAGCATTTT. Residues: CASRDSNQPQHF. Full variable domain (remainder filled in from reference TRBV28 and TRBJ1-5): DVKVTQSSRYLVKRTGEKVFLECVQDMDHENMFWYRQDPGLGLRLIYFSYDVKMKEKGDIPEGYSVSREKKERFSLILESASTNQTSMYLCASRDSNQPQHFGDGTRLSIL.

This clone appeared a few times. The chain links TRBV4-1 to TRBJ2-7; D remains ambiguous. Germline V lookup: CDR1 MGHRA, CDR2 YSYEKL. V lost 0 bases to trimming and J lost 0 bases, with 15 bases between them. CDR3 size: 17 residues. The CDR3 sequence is CASSQEFETRPSYEQYF. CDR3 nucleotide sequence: TGCGCCAGCAGCCAAGAGTTCGAGACTCGTCCCTCCTACGAGCAGTACTTC.

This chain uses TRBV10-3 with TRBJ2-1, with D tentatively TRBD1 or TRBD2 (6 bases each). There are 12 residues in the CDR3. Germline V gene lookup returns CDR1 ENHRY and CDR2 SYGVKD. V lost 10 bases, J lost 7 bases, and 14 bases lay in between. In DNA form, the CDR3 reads TGTGCCAGCTTAGGAGGGGGGAATGAGCAGTTCTTC. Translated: CASLGGGNEQFF.

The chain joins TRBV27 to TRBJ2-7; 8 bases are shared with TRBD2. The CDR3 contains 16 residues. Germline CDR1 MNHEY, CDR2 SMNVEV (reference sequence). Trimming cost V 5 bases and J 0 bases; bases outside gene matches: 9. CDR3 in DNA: TGTGCCAGCAGTGAAACCCTAGCGGGTTTCTCCTACGAGCAGTACTTC. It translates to CASSETLAGFSYEQYF.

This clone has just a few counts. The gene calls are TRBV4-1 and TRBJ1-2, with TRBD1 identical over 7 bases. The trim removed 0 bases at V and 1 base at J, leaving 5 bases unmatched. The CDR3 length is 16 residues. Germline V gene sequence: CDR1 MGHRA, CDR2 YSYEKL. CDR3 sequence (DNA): TGCGCCAGCAGCCAAGAGGTACAGGGGTTTAACTATGGCTACACCTTC. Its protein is CASSQEVQGFNYGYTF.

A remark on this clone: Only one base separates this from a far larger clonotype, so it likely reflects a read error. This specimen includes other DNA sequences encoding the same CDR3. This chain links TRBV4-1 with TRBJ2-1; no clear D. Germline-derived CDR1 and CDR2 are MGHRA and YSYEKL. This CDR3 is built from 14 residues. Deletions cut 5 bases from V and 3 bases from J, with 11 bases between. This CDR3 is CASSSVTGYNEQFF. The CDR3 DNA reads TGCGCCAGCAGCTCTGTGACTGGCTACAATGAGCAGTTCTTC.

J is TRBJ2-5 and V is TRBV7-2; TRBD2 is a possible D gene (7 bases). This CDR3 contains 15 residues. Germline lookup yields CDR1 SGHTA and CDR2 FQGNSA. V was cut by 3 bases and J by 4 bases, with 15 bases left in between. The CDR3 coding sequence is TGTGCCAGCAGCTTGTTTGGTAGGGGGGGAGAGACCCAGTACTTC. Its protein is CASSLFGRGGETQYF.

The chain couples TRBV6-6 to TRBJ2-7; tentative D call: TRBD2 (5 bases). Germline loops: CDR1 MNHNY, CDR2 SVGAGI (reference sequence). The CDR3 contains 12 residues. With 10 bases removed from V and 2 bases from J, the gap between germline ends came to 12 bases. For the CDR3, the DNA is TGTGCCACCTCGGACGGGACCTACGAGCAGTACTTC. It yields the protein CATSDGTYEQYF.

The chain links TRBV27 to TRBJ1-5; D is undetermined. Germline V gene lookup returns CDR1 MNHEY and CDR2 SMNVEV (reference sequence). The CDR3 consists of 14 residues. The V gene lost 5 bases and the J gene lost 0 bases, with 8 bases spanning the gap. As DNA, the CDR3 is TGTGCCAGCAGTCCGTTGGATAGCAATCAGCCCCAGCATTTT. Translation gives CASSPLDSNQPQHF.

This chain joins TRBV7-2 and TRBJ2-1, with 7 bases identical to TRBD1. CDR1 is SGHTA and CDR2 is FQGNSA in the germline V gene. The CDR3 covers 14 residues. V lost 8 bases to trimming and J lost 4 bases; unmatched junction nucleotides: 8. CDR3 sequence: CASAKGTAYNEQFF. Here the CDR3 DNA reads TGTGCCAGCGCTAAGGGGACAGCATACAATGAGCAGTTCTTC.

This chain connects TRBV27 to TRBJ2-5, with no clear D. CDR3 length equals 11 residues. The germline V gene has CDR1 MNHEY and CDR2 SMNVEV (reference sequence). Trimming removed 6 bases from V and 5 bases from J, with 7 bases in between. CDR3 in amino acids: CASRLMETQYF. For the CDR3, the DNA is TGTGCCAGCAGACTTATGGAGACCCAGTACTTC.

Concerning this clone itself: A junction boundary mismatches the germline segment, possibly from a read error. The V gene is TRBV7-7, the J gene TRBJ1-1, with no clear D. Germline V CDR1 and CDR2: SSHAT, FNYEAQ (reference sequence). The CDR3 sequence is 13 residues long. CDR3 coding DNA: TGTGCTAGCAGCGCAACCCCCAACACTGAAGCTTTCTTT. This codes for CASSATPNTEAFF.

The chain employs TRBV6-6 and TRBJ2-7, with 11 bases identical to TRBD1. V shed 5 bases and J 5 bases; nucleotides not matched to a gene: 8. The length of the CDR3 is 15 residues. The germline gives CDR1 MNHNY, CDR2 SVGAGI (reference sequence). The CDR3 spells CASSESGTGGNEQYF. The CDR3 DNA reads TGTGCCAGCAGTGAGAGCGGGACAGGGGGTAACGAGCAGTACTTC.

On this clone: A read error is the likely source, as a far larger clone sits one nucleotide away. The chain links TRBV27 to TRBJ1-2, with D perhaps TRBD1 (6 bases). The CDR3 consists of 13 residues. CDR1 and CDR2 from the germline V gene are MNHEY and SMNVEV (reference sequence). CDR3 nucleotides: TGTACCAGCAGTTTACAGGGCGGCCCAGGCTACACCTTC. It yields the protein CTSSLQGGPGYTF.

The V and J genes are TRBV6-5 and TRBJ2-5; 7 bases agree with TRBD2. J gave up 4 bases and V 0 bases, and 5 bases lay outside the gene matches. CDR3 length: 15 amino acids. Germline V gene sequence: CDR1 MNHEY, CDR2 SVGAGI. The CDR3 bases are TGTGCCAGCAGTTACTCCGCGACTAGCAGAGAGACCCAGTACTTC. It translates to CASSYSATSRETQYF.

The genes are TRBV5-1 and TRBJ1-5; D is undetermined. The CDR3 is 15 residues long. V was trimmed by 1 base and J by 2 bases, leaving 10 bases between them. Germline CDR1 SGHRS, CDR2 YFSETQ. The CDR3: CASSLLGIGNQPQHF. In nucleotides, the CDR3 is TGCGCCAGCAGCTTGCTGGGGATCGGCAATCAGCCCCAGCATTTT.

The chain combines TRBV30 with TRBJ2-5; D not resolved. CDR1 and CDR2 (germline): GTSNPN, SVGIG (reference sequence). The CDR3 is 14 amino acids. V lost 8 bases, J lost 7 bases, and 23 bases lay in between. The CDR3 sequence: CARKADARPGTQYF. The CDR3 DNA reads TGTGCCCGGAAGGCTGATGCACGGCCTGGGACCCAGTACTTC.

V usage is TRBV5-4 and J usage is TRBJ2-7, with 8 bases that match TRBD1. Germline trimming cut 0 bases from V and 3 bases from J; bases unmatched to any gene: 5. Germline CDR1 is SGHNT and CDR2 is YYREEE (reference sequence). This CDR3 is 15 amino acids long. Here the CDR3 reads CASSLGGQAHYEQYF. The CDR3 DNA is TGTGCCAGCAGCTTGGGGGGACAGGCCCACTACGAGCAGTACTTC.

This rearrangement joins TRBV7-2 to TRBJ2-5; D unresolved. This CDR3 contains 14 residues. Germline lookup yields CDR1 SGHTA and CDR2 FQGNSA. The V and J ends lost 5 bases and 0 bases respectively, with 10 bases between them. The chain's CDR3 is CASSPTVYQETQYF. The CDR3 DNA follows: TGTGCCAGCAGCCCAACGGTGTACCAAGAGACCCAGTACTTC.

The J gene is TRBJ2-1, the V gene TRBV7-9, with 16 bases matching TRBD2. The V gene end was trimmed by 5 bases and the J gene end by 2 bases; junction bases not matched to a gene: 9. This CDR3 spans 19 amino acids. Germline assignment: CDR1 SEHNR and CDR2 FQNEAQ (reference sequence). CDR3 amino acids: CASSPDPGLAGGTYNEQFF. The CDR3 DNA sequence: TGTGCCAGCAGCCCCGATCCGGGACTAGCGGGAGGGACCTACAATGAGCAGTTCTTC. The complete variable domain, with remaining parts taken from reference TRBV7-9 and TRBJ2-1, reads DTGVSQNPRHKITKRGQNVTFRCDPISEHNRLYWYRQTLGQGPEFLTYFQNEAQLEKSRLLSDRFSAERPKGSFSTLEIQRTEQGDSAMYLCASSPDPGLAGGTYNEQFFGPGTRLTVL.

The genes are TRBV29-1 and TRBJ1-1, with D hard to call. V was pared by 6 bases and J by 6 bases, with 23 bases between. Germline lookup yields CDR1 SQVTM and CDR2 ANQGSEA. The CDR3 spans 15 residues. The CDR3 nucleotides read TGCAGCGTCTCCCTCAGCGGGGTTGTAGAGTCTGAAGCTTTCTTT. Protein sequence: CSVSLSGVVESEAFF.

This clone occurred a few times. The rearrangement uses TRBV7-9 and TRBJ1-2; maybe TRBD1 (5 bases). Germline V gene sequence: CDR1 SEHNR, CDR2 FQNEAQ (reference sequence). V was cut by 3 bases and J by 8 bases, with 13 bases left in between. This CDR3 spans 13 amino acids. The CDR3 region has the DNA TGTGCCAGCAGCTTTTACGGGACCACCGGCTACACCTTC. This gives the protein CASSFYGTTGYTF.

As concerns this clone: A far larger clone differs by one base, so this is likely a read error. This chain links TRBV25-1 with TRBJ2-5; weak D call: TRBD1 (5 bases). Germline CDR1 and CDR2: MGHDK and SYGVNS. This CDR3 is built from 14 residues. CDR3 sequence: CAGSEAGYKETQYF. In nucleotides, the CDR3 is TGTGCCGGCAGTGAGGCAGGGTACAAAGAGACCCAGTACTTC. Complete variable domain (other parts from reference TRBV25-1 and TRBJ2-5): EADIYQTPRYLVIGTGKKITLECSQTMGHDKMYWYQQDPGMELHLIHYSYGVNSTEKGDLSSESTVSRIRTEHFPLTLESARPSHTSQYLCAGSEAGYKETQYFGPGTRLLVL.

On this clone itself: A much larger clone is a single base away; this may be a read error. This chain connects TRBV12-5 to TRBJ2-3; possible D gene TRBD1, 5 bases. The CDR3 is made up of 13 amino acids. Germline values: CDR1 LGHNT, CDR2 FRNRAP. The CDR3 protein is CASGLTGSDTRYF. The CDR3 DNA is TGTGCTAGTGGTTTGACAGGCTCAGATACGCGGTATTTT.

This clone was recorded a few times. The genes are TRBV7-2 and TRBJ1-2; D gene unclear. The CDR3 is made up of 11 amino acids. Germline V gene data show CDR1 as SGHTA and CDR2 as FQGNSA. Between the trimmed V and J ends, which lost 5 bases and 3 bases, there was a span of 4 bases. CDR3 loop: CASSDHYGYTF. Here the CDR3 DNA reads TGTGCCAGCAGCGATCACTATGGCTACACCTTC.

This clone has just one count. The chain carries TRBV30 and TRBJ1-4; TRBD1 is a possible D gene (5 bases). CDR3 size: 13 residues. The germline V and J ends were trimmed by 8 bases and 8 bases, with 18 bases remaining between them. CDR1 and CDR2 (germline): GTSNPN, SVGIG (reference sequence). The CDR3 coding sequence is TGTGCCCGGGGGTGGGGCAGAGGAGAAAAACTGTTTTTT. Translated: CARGWGRGEKLFF.

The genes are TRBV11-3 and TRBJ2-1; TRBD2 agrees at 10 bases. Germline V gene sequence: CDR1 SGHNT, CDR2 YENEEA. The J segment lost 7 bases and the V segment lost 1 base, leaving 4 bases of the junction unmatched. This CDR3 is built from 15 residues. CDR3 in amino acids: CASSLVAGGDNEQFF. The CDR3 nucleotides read TGTGCCAGCAGCTTAGTAGCGGGAGGTGATAATGAGCAGTTCTTC.